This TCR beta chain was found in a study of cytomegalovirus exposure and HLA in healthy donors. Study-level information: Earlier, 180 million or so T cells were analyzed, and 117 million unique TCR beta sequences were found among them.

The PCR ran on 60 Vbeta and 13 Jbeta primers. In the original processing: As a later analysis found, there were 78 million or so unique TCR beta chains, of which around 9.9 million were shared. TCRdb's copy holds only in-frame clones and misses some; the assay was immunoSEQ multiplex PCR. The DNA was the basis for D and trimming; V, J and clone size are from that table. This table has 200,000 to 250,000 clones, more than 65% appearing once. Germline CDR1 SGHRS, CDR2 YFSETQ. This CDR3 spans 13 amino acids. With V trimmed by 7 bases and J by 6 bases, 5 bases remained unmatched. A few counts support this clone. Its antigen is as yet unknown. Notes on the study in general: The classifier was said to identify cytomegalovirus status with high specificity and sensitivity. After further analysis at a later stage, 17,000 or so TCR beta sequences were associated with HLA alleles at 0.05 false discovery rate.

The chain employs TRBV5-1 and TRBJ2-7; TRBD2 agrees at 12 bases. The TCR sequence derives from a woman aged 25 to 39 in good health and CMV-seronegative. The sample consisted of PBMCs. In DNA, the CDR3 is TGCGCCAGCCGACTAGCGGGGGATAGCGAGCAGTACTTC. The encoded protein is CASRLAGDSEQYF.